This passage covers 30 T cell receptor beta chains from one sample sequenced in a study of T cells in Graves' hyperthyroidism and ophthalmopathy. Amplified TCR beta CDR3 regions derived from RNA transcripts. The TCR CDR3 first-round RT-PCR relied on the HTBI primer set. Via MiXCR, TCRdb re-called the multiplex PCR reads, giving one row per CDR3 protein. Of hundreds of thousands of distinct CDR3 sequences listed, 38% are singletons. Source material: blood. The receptor source for this set is a man between 18 and 29 years old with Graves' hyperthyroidism.

This clonotype occurred many times. The rearrangement joins TRBV29-1 to TRBJ2-7; weak D call: TRBD2 (5 bases). Trimming removed 0 bases from V and 3 bases from J, with 6 bases in between. Germline V lookup: CDR1 SQVTM, CDR2 ANQGSEA. CDR3 length equals 12 residues. CDR3 sequence reads: CSVEDSGYEQYF. Here the CDR3 DNA reads TGCAGCGTTGAAGACAGCGGCTACGAGCAGTACTTC.

Notes on this clonotype: This may arise from a read error, as a much more abundant clone is one base away. J is TRBJ2-7 and V is TRBV19; D is tentatively TRBD1 or TRBD2 (5 bases each). CDR1 and CDR2 (germline): LNHDA, SQIVND (reference sequence). V was cut by 1 base and J by 3 bases, with 16 bases left in between. The CDR3 consists of 16 residues. CDR3 sequence reads: CASSIGGTNRRYEQYF. The CDR3 coding sequence is TGTGCCAGTAGTATAGGGGGGACGAATCGCCGCTACGAGCAGTACTTC. Complete variable domain (other parts from reference TRBV19 and TRBJ2-7): DGGITQSPKYLFRKEGQNVTLSCEQNLNHDAMYWYRQDPGQGLRLIYYSQIVNDFQKGDIAEGYSVSREKKESFPLTVTSAQKNPTAFYLCASSIGGTNRRYEQYFGPGTRLTVT.

This clonotype has at least ten counts. The chain has TRBV5-1 and TRBJ1-1; tentative D call: TRBD1 (5 bases). Germline V gene sequence: CDR1 SGHRS, CDR2 YFSETQ. CDR3 length: 12 amino acids. V was cut by 10 bases and J by 4 bases, with 14 bases left in between. The CDR3 nucleotides read TGCGCCTGCACGGGGCAGGGCACTGAAGCTTTCTTT. As protein: CACTGQGTEAFF.

The rearrangement uses TRBV2 and TRBJ1-1, with TRBD1 matching 8 bases. The junction had 7 bases not matched to a gene; V was cut back by 5 bases and J by 5 bases. Germline V gene sequence: CDR1 SNHLY, CDR2 FYNNEI. The CDR3 is 14 amino acids. This CDR3 reads CASSFTGGRTEAFF. CDR3 coding DNA: TGTGCCAGCAGTTTTACAGGGGGTCGGACTGAAGCTTTCTTT.

As regards this clonotype: A read error may produce the germline difference seen at one junction end. This chain connects TRBV7-3 to TRBJ2-7, with D uncertain. This CDR3 contains 12 residues. The germline V gene has CDR1 SGHTA and CDR2 FQGTGA. CDR3 amino acids: CTSSFTSYEQYF. The CDR3 region has the DNA TGTACCAGCAGCTTTACCTCCTACGAGCAGTACTTC.

This clonotype was counted once. The CDR3 here is CSAGGGFGSQPQHF. CDR3 coding DNA: TGCAGTGCTGGGGGGGGATTTGGGTCCCAGCCCCAGCATTTT. V gene TRBV20-1 combines with J gene TRBJ1-5; tentative D call: TRBD1 (5 bases). Trimming took off 5 bases at V and 7 bases at J, with 18 bases between the two ends. Germline CDR1 DFQATT, CDR2 SNEGSKA (reference sequence). The CDR3 has 14 residues.

Ten or more counts support this clonotype. The chain recombines TRBV7-2 with TRBJ2-7, with 11 positions matching TRBD2. The length of the CDR3 is 13 residues. V gave up 4 bases and J gave up 5 bases; unmatched junction bases: 1. Germline V gene lookup returns CDR1 SGHTA and CDR2 FQGNSA. The CDR3 DNA is TGTGCCAGCAGCTGGGGACTAGCGGACGAGCAGTACTTC. Translating it yields CASSWGLADEQYF. Full variable domain (remainder filled in from reference TRBV7-2 and TRBJ2-7): GAGVSQSPSNKVTEKGKDVELRCDPISGHTALYWYRQSLGQGLEFLIYFQGNSAPDKSGLPSDRFSAERTGGSVSTLTIQRTQQEDSAVYLCASSWGLADEQYFGPGTRLTVT.

Points on this clonotype: Given a much more abundant clone one base away, this may be a read error. V usage is TRBV29-1 and J usage is TRBJ1-2; TRBD1 agrees at 7 bases. This CDR3 has 13 residues. Germline loops: CDR1 SQVTM, CDR2 ANQGSEA. V lost 5 bases and J lost 2; bases outside the gene matches: 5. The DNA of the CDR3 is TGCAGCGTTTGGGGGGGACAGAACTATGGCTACACCTTC. Its translation is CSVWGGQNYGYTF. The variable domain in full, with the rest retrieved from reference TRBV29-1 and TRBJ1-2, is SAVISQKPSRDICQRGTSLTIQCQVDSQVTMMFWYRQQPGQSLTLIATANQGSEATYESGFVIDKFPISRPNLTFSTLTVSNMSPEDSSIYLCSVWGGQNYGYTFGSGTRLTVV.

The V and J genes are TRBV20-1 and TRBJ2-7; possible D gene TRBD1, 6 bases. The CDR3 consists of 15 residues. The V and J ends lost 2 bases and 1 base respectively, with 15 bases between them. CDR1 is DFQATT, CDR2 SNEGSKA, per germline (reference sequence). The CDR3 is CSARPSHGTSYEQYF. CDR3 nucleotide sequence: TGCAGTGCTAGACCCTCCCACGGGACATCCTACGAGCAGTACTTC.

This clonotype was counted a few times. The chain carries TRBV7-8 and TRBJ2-2, with D perhaps TRBD2 (6 bases). Germline-derived CDR1 and CDR2 are SGHVS and FQNEAQ. The CDR3 runs 16 residues. The germline V and J ends were trimmed by 5 bases and 3 bases, with 16 bases remaining between them. CDR3 protein: CASSPYGRPYTGELFF. CDR3 nucleotides: TGTGCCAGCAGCCCCTATGGGAGGCCGTACACCGGGGAGCTGTTTTTT.

The table lists this clonotype with a count of one. This chain uses TRBV20-1 with TRBJ1-6, with D possibly TRBD1 on 6 matching bases. Germline CDR1 reads DFQATT; CDR2 reads SNEGSKA (reference sequence). Deletions cut 5 bases from V and 14 bases from J, with 22 bases between. This CDR3 has 14 amino acids. CDR3 loop: CSARRGTGGSTLHF. The DNA of the CDR3 is TGCAGTGCTCGCAGGGGCACCGGGGGCAGCACCCTCCACTTT.

In its sample, this clonotype was seen many times. This chain joins TRBV7-2 and TRBJ1-5; weak D call: TRBD1 (6 bases). V was clipped by 5 bases and J by 4 bases, with 9 bases between them. Germline assignment: CDR1 SGHTA and CDR2 FQGNSA. CDR3 size: 13 residues. This chain's CDR3 is CASSPTGNQPQHF. As DNA, the CDR3 is TGTGCCAGCAGCCCTACAGGGAATCAGCCCCAGCATTTT.

The CDR3 loop is CASTRTGGGNGYTF. CDR3 in DNA: TGTGCCAGTACCAGGACAGGGGGCGGAAATGGCTACACCTTC. V and J are TRBV19 and TRBJ1-2; TRBD1 matches at 11 bases. With V trimmed by 7 bases and J by 6 bases, 7 bases remained unmatched. CDR3 size: 14 residues. The germline gives CDR1 LNHDA, CDR2 SQIVND (reference sequence).

The rearrangement uses TRBV5-1 and TRBJ2-7, with D possibly TRBD2 on 6 matching bases. Germline loops: CDR1 SGHRS, CDR2 YFSETQ. With 4 bases removed from V and 7 bases from J, the gap between germline ends came to 21 bases. The CDR3 has 15 residues. CDR3 sequence (DNA): TGCGCCAGCAGCCTCTCCGGGGGAAGGGAGGAAGAGCAGTACTTC. It yields the protein CASSLSGGREEEQYF. Filled out from reference TRBV5-1 and TRBJ2-7, the complete variable domain reads KAGVTQTPRYLIKTRGQQVTLSCSPISGHRSVSWYQQTPGQGLQFLFEYFSETQRNKGNFPGRFSGRQFSNSRSEMNVSTLELGDSALYLCASSLSGGREEEQYFGPGTRLTVT.

The V and J genes are TRBV9 and TRBJ2-2; TRBD2 aligns across 11 bases. J was trimmed by 7 bases and V by 0 bases; bases with no gene match: 11. The CDR3 extends over 18 amino acids. Germline V lookup: CDR1 SGDLS, CDR2 YYNGEE. CDR3 sequence (DNA): TGTGCCAGCAGCGTAGACATTAGCGGGAGGGCCAGTGGCGGGGAGCTGTTTTTT. This translates into CASSVDISGRASGGELFF.

This clonotype has at least ten counts. The chain uses TRBV7-3 and TRBJ1-1; 7 nucleotides match TRBD1. This CDR3 has 15 residues. The V gene end was trimmed by 5 bases and the J gene end by 2 bases; junction bases not matched to a gene: 8. Germline lookup yields CDR1 SGHTA and CDR2 FQGTGA. CDR3 DNA sequence: TGTGCCAGCAGCCCCTACGGGACAGAAAACACTGAAGCTTTCTTT. Protein sequence: CASSPYGTENTEAFF.

The chain recombines TRBV5-1 with TRBJ1-1, with 7 bases fitting TRBD1. Trimming took 4 bases from V and 3 from J; bases not matched to a gene: 6. CDR1 and CDR2 (germline): SGHRS, YFSETQ. This CDR3 region has 14 residues. CDR3 loop: CASSPGQGDTEAFF. In nucleotides, the CDR3 is TGCGCCAGCAGCCCCGGGCAGGGGGACACTGAAGCTTTCTTT.

The chain couples TRBV10-3 to TRBJ2-7, with 9 bases lining up with TRBD1. The CDR3 covers 15 residues. Trimming at V came to 2 bases and at J to 4 bases, leaving 6 bases not matched to a gene. Germline V gene lookup returns CDR1 ENHRY and CDR2 SYGVKD. The CDR3 is CAISEMGTGRYEQYF. The DNA for the CDR3 is TGTGCCATCAGTGAGATGGGGACAGGGCGTTACGAGCAGTACTTC.

Ten or more counts support this clonotype. The chain is built from TRBV9 and TRBJ1-6; D is unclear. V was trimmed by 3 bases and J by 0 bases, leaving 7 bases between them. The length of the CDR3 is 15 residues. Germline V gene data show CDR1 as SGDLS and CDR2 as YYNGEE. CDR3 in DNA: TGTGCCAGCAGCGATGGAAACTCCTATAATTCACCCCTCCACTTT. This codes for CASSDGNSYNSPLHF.

This clonotype was counted a single time. The chain employs TRBV5-1 and TRBJ2-2, with TRBD2 matching 11 bases. The CDR3 length is 18 residues. Looked up from germline, CDR1 is SGHRS and CDR2 is YFSETQ. The V and J ends lost 1 base and 5 bases, in that order; junction bases with no gene match: 10. The CDR3 bases are TGCGCCAGCAGCTTGTTAGGGACTAGCGGATACTTAACCGGGGAGCTGTTTTTT. It is translated as CASSLLGTSGYLTGELFF.

Concerning this clonotype itself: Mismatch with germline at one junction end may stem from a read error. The chain is built from TRBV29-1 and TRBJ1-1, with TRBD1 as a possible D gene (5 bases). Germline loops: CDR1 SQVTM, CDR2 ANQGSEA. CDR3 size: 9 residues. The CDR3 DNA follows: TGCAGCGGGGAGGACAATGGCGTCTTT. It is translated as CSGEDNGVF.

CDR3 protein: CASSADRDNSPLHF. CDR3 DNA sequence: TGTGCCAGCAGTGCCGACAGGGATAATTCACCCCTCCACTTT. The V call is TRBV7-9, the J call TRBJ1-6, with 7 bases lining up with TRBD1. This CDR3 is 14 amino acids long. V was pared by 6 bases and J by 5 bases, with 4 bases of the junction left unmatched. Per the germline V gene, CDR1 is SEHNR and CDR2 is FQNEAQ (reference sequence).

A remark on this clonotype: One junction end disagrees with the germline gene, perhaps due to a read error. The chain couples TRBV7-2 to TRBJ2-7; D may be TRBD2 (6 bases). Germline V gives CDR1 SGHTA, CDR2 FQGNSA. This CDR3 comprises 15 residues. CDR3 residues: CASSPLASSSYEQYF. The CDR3 DNA is TGCGCCAGCAGCCCGCTAGCGTCGAGCTCCTACGAGCAGTACTTC.

The genes are TRBV29-1 and TRBJ1-2; D unclear. With 1 base removed from V and 7 bases from J, the gap between germline ends came to 10 bases. From germline, CDR1 is SQVTM and CDR2 ANQGSEA. The length of the CDR3 is 12 residues. This CDR3 is CSVEARVGGYTF. Written as DNA, the CDR3 is TGCAGCGTTGAAGCAAGGGTCGGTGGCTACACCTTC. Together with reference TRBV29-1 and TRBJ1-2, the CDR3 gives the full variable domain: SAVISQKPSRDICQRGTSLTIQCQVDSQVTMMFWYRQQPGQSLTLIATANQGSEATYESGFVIDKFPISRPNLTFSTLTVSNMSPEDSSIYLCSVEARVGGYTFGSGTRLTVV.

The chain joins TRBV7-9 to TRBJ2-6; maybe TRBD1 (6 bases). There are 17 residues in the CDR3. With 11 bases removed from V and 4 bases from J, the gap between germline ends came to 24 bases. Looked up from germline, CDR1 is SEHNR and CDR2 is FQNEAQ (reference sequence). CDR3 protein: CAEIPGTGRAGANVLTF. The CDR3 coding sequence is TGTGCCGAGATACCGGGAACAGGGAGAGCCGGGGCCAACGTCCTGACTTTC.

Written as DNA, the CDR3 is TGTGCCAGCACCCCTAGGACCGGTTGGGGCGAGCAGTACTTC. Its translation is CASTPRTGWGEQYF. V usage is TRBV5-4 and J usage is TRBJ2-7; D is undetermined. Germline CDR1 reads SGHNT; CDR2 reads YYREEE (reference sequence). The CDR3 is made up of 14 amino acids. The V end lost 6 bases, the J end lost 6 bases, and 19 bases lay between the germline ends.

The chain carries TRBV12-3 or TRBV12-4 and TRBJ2-5; 12 bases align to TRBD2. J gave up 6 bases and V 8 bases, and 7 bases lay outside the gene matches. The CDR3 contains 14 residues. The CDR3 DNA sequence: TGTGCCAGCCAAGGACTAGCGGGGCCGCAGACCCAGTACTTC. Its protein is CASQGLAGPQTQYF.

This clonotype was picked up many times. The gene calls are TRBV12-3 or TRBV12-4 and TRBJ1-1; a weak D match, TRBD1 (5 bases). V lost 7 bases to trimming and J lost 1 base, with 10 bases between them. The CDR3 is 13 amino acids. CDR3 amino acids: CASTNRGNTEAFF. The CDR3 coding sequence is TGTGCCAGCACTAATAGGGGGAACACTGAAGCTTTCTTT.

This clonotype was recorded many times. V usage is TRBV9 and J usage is TRBJ1-1; 7 bases are shared with TRBD1. The V and J ends lost 3 bases and 4 bases, in that order; junction bases with no gene match: 0. The CDR3 runs to 12 residues. Per germline, CDR1 SGDLS and CDR2 YYNGEE. CDR3 sequence: CASSAGGTEAFF. CDR3 sequence (DNA): TGTGCCAGCAGCGCAGGGGGCACTGAAGCTTTCTTT. Complete variable domain (other parts from reference TRBV9 and TRBJ1-1): DSGVTQTPKHLITATGQRVTLRCSPRSGDLSVYWYQQSLDQGLQFLIQYYNGEERAKGNILERFSAQQFPDLHSELNLSSLELGDSALYFCASSAGGTEAFFGQGTRLTVV.

The chain couples TRBV6-5 to TRBJ1-2; no firm D call. Germline V lookup: CDR1 MNHEY, CDR2 SVGAGI. CDR3 size: 11 residues. With 5 bases removed from V and 8 bases from J, the gap between germline ends came to 9 bases. CDR3 sequence reads: CASSEKSGYTF. The CDR3 region has the DNA TGTGCCAGCAGTGAAAAAAGCGGCTACACCTTC.